The entry that follows covers one T cell receptor (beta chain) sequence. What it recognizes is unknown. Treatment here: about 20 received Ad26.COV2.S at low or high dose, single or two shots; about 5 received placebo; per-sample allocation not given. Day 63 following the first vaccine or placebo injection was when the samples were taken. This record comes from a study of Ad26.COV2.S vaccination and SARS-CoV-2 variants. The table came from immunoSEQ multiplex PCR; TCRdb's copy has only in-frame clones and leaves some out. Counted here are some 240,000 clones, around 85% occurring once; the ten biggest clones make up nearly 3%. CDR1 LGHNA and CDR2 YSLEER come from the germline V gene. The CDR3 spans 14 residues. Trimming shortened V by 0 bases and J by 4 bases, and 6 bases separated the two germline ends. Whole-study findings and limits: Reportedly, after vaccination the spike-specific CD8+ and CD4+ T cell responses displayed substantial breadth.

Sequences were derived from peripheral blood, sampled in a trial of Ad26.COV2.S vaccine versus placebo. The V call is TRBV4-3, the J call TRBJ2-2, with D possibly TRBD1 on 5 matching bases. This TCR derives from a person aged 18 to 65 who received the Ad26.COV2.S COVID-19 vaccine or a placebo. CDR3 residues: CASSQDQGTGELFF. In DNA form, the CDR3 reads TGCGCCAGCAGCCAAGATCAGGGCACCGGGGAGCTGTTTTTT.